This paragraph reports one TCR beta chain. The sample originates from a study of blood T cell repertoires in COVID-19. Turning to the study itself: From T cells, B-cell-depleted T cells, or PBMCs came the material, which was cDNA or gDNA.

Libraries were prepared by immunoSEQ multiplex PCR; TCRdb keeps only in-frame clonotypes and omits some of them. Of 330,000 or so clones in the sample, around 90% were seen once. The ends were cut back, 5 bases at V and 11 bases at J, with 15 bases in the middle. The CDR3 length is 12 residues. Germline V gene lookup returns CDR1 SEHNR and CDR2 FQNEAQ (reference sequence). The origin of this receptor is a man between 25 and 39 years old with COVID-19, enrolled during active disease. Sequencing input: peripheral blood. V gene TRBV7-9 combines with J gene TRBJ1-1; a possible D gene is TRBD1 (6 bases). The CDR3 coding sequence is TGTGCCAGCAGCGAGGGGGTGGGGTTTGCTTTCTTT. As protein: CASSEGVGFAFF.